This is a list of T cell receptor beta chains from one sample in a study of Siglec-9 on CD8 T cells in melanoma. Sequencing used immunoSEQ multiplex PCR; TCRdb keeps in-frame clones, though not all of them. The table has over 30,000 clones, 80% to 85% seen once. Material for sequencing was Siglec-9- CD8+ T cells sorted from blood. The receptors derive from a human donor in good health. Both conserved end residues are part of each CDR3. Fields, in order: CDR3 length, D gene, J gene, clone size, V gene, CDR3 protein, CDR3 DNA. The D gene is left open where the match is weak. A clone size is listed for some rows: how often the clone was seen (once, few, many), or a class if it is expanded.

cdr3_length: 15
d_call: TRBD1
j_call: TRBJ1-1
clone_size: NA
v_call: TRBV7-3
cdr3_aa: CASSLFGQGETEAFF
cdr3_nt: TGTGCCAGCAGCTTGTTCGGACAGGGAGAGACTGAAGCTTTCTTT

cdr3_length: 14
d_call: NA
j_call: TRBJ2-7
clone_size: NA
v_call: TRBV11-2
cdr3_aa: CASSLAGLSYEQYF
cdr3_nt: TGTGCCAGCAGCTTAGCGGGACTCTCCTACGAGCAGTACTTC

cdr3_length: 13
d_call: NA
j_call: TRBJ2-7
clone_size: NA
v_call: TRBV29-1
cdr3_aa: CSVELPGRHEQYF
cdr3_nt: TGCAGCGTTGAGTTACCAGGGAGGCACGAGCAGTACTTC

cdr3_length: 14
d_call: TRBD1
j_call: TRBJ1-2
clone_size: NA
v_call: TRBV28
cdr3_aa: CASTARGPLYGYTF
cdr3_nt: TGTGCCAGCACCGCAAGGGGGCCCCTCTATGGCTACACCTTC

cdr3_length: 15
d_call: TRBD2
j_call: TRBJ2-7
clone_size: NA
v_call: TRBV5-4
cdr3_aa: CASSFFSSGSYEQYF
cdr3_nt: TGTGCCAGCAGCTTCTTCTCTAGCGGCTCCTACGAGCAGTACTTC

cdr3_length: 14
d_call: NA
j_call: TRBJ1-1
clone_size: NA
v_call: TRBV9
cdr3_aa: CASSAFHGGTEAFF
cdr3_nt: TGTGCCAGCAGCGCCTTTCACGGGGGCACTGAAGCTTTCTTT

cdr3_length: 13
d_call: NA
j_call: TRBJ1-1
clone_size: few
v_call: TRBV27
cdr3_aa: CASRKTENTEAFF
cdr3_nt: TGTGCCAGCAGGAAGACGGAGAACACTGAAGCTTTCTTT

cdr3_length: 18
d_call: TRBD2
j_call: TRBJ2-7
clone_size: once
v_call: TRBV10-3
cdr3_aa: CAISDSYGGGGPSYEQYF
cdr3_nt: TGTGCCATCAGTGACTCGTATGGAGGCGGGGGGCCCTCCTACGAGCAGTACTTC

cdr3_length: 14
d_call: NA
j_call: TRBJ2-7
clone_size: once
v_call: TRBV2
cdr3_aa: CASSEYRARHEQYF
cdr3_nt: TGTGCCAGCAGTGAATACAGGGCGCGCCACGAGCAGTACTTC

cdr3_length: 13
d_call: NA
j_call: TRBJ2-7
clone_size: NA
v_call: TRBV2
cdr3_aa: CASLQGNTYEQYF
cdr3_nt: TGTGCCAGTCTTCAGGGGAATACCTACGAGCAGTACTTC

cdr3_length: 16
d_call: NA
j_call: TRBJ2-5
clone_size: once
v_call: TRBV28
cdr3_aa: CASAPIYTATQETQYF
cdr3_nt: TGTGCCAGCGCCCCCATTTATACGGCGACCCAAGAGACCCAGTACTTC

cdr3_length: 16
d_call: NA
j_call: TRBJ2-7
clone_size: NA
v_call: TRBV27
cdr3_aa: CASSPNGDLSSYEQYF
cdr3_nt: TGTGCCAGCAGCCCTAATGGGGACCTGAGCTCCTACGAGCAGTACTTC

cdr3_length: 13
d_call: NA
j_call: TRBJ2-1
clone_size: NA
v_call: TRBV5-6
cdr3_aa: CASNLQCSNEQFF
cdr3_nt: TGTGCCAGCAACCTACAGTGCTCCAATGAGCAGTTCTTC

cdr3_length: 14
d_call: NA
j_call: TRBJ1-1
clone_size: NA
v_call: TRBV6-5
cdr3_aa: CASSYGGENTEAFF
cdr3_nt: TGTGCCAGCAGTTACGGGGGTGAGAACACTGAAGCTTTCTTT

cdr3_length: 14
d_call: NA
j_call: TRBJ1-3
clone_size: NA
v_call: TRBV7-2
cdr3_aa: CASSLYGPGNTIYF
cdr3_nt: TGTGCCAGCAGCTTATATGGTCCGGGAAACACCATATATTTT

cdr3_length: 14
d_call: TRBD1
j_call: TRBJ1-2
clone_size: NA
v_call: TRBV28
cdr3_aa: CASSITGGGDGYTF
cdr3_nt: TGTGCCAGCAGTATTACAGGGGGCGGGGATGGCTACACCTTC

cdr3_length: 16
d_call: NA
j_call: TRBJ1-4
clone_size: NA
v_call: TRBV12-1
cdr3_aa: CASSFAKSGMDEKLFF
cdr3_nt: TGTGCCAGCAGCTTTGCTAAATCCGGGATGGATGAAAAACTGTTTTTT

cdr3_length: 17
d_call: NA
j_call: TRBJ2-4
clone_size: NA
v_call: TRBV27
cdr3_aa: CASSSLSGLLAKNIQYF
cdr3_nt: TGTGCCAGCAGTTCCCTCTCCGGGCTGTTAGCCAAAAACATTCAGTACTTC

cdr3_length: 13
d_call: NA
j_call: TRBJ2-5
clone_size: NA
v_call: TRBV7-9
cdr3_aa: CASSRPGEETQYF
cdr3_nt: TGTGCCAGCAGCCGACCGGGAGAAGAGACCCAGTACTTC

cdr3_length: 15
d_call: TRBD2
j_call: TRBJ2-3
clone_size: NA
v_call: TRBV15
cdr3_aa: CATSRGREGGDTQYF
cdr3_nt: TGTGCCACCAGCAGAGGGCGGGAGGGGGGAGATACGCAGTATTTT

cdr3_length: 16
d_call: TRBD2
j_call: TRBJ2-7
clone_size: NA
v_call: TRBV4-1
cdr3_aa: CASSQDRGGRVYEQYF
cdr3_nt: TGCGCCAGCAGCCAAGATCGGGGCGGGAGGGTTTACGAGCAGTACTTC

cdr3_length: 16
d_call: TRBD1
j_call: TRBJ2-7
clone_size: once
v_call: TRBV11-2
cdr3_aa: CASSPRLVGQAYEQYF
cdr3_nt: TGTGCCAGCAGCCCTAGGTTGGTTGGACAGGCCTACGAGCAGTACTTC

cdr3_length: 15
d_call: NA
j_call: TRBJ1-1
clone_size: NA
v_call: TRBV4-1
cdr3_aa: CASTPGPRMNTEAFF
cdr3_nt: TGCGCCAGCACCCCGGGACCACGCATGAACACTGAAGCTTTCTTT

cdr3_length: 15
d_call: NA
j_call: TRBJ1-5
clone_size: NA
v_call: TRBV15
cdr3_aa: CATSSGLTTAQPQHF
cdr3_nt: TGTGCCACCAGCTCGGGCCTTACTACGGCACAGCCCCAGCATTTT

cdr3_length: 13
d_call: NA
j_call: TRBJ2-5
clone_size: NA
v_call: TRBV13
cdr3_aa: CASSLGQLETQYF
cdr3_nt: TGTGCCAGCAGCTTAGGCCAATTGGAGACCCAGTACTTC

cdr3_length: 17
d_call: NA
j_call: TRBJ2-1
clone_size: NA
v_call: TRBV7-3
cdr3_aa: CASSPHTWGGARDEQFF
cdr3_nt: TGTGCCAGCAGCCCGCACACGTGGGGCGGGGCGAGGGATGAGCAGTTCTTC

cdr3_length: 16
d_call: TRBD2
j_call: TRBJ2-7
clone_size: NA
v_call: TRBV11-3
cdr3_aa: CASSSVSRGGSYEQYF
cdr3_nt: TGTGCCAGCAGCTCCGTTTCGCGGGGGGGGTCCTACGAGCAGTACTTC

cdr3_length: 14
d_call: NA
j_call: TRBJ2-7
clone_size: NA
v_call: TRBV21-1
cdr3_aa: CASSKQGMAYEQYF
cdr3_nt: TGTGCCAGCAGCAAACAGGGTATGGCCTACGAGCAGTACTTC

cdr3_length: 10
d_call: NA
j_call: TRBJ2-1
clone_size: NA
v_call: TRBV29-1
cdr3_aa: CSVSYNEQFF
cdr3_nt: TGCAGCGTATCCTACAATGAGCAGTTCTTC

cdr3_length: 17
d_call: NA
j_call: TRBJ2-3
clone_size: NA
v_call: TRBV13
cdr3_aa: CASSLSSGLASTDTQYF
cdr3_nt: TGTGCCAGCAGCTTATCCTCCGGATTAGCCAGCACAGATACGCAGTATTTT

cdr3_length: 13
d_call: NA
j_call: TRBJ2-2
clone_size: once
v_call: TRBV27
cdr3_aa: CASSLGWGGELFF
cdr3_nt: TGTGCCAGCAGTTTGGGATGGGGCGGGGAGCTGTTTTTT

cdr3_length: 13
d_call: NA
j_call: TRBJ1-5
clone_size: NA
v_call: TRBV6-6
cdr3_aa: CASSYFRNQPQHF
cdr3_nt: TGTGCCAGCAGTTACTTCCGGAATCAGCCCCAGCATTTT

cdr3_length: 13
d_call: NA
j_call: TRBJ2-7
clone_size: NA
v_call: TRBV27
cdr3_aa: CASSLRGAYEQYF
cdr3_nt: TGTGCCAGCAGTCTCAGAGGGGCATACGAGCAGTACTTC

cdr3_length: 17
d_call: TRBD2
j_call: TRBJ2-3
clone_size: NA
v_call: TRBV7-9
cdr3_aa: CASSSMYSGRVADTQYF
cdr3_nt: TGTGCCAGCAGCTCCATGTATAGCGGGAGGGTTGCAGATACGCAGTATTTT

cdr3_length: 14
d_call: NA
j_call: TRBJ2-5
clone_size: NA
v_call: TRBV6-5
cdr3_aa: CASSYSGAEETQYF
cdr3_nt: TGTGCCAGCAGTTACTCGGGGGCGGAGGAGACCCAGTACTTC

cdr3_length: 15
d_call: NA
j_call: TRBJ2-5
clone_size: once
v_call: TRBV18
cdr3_aa: CASSPPDRREETQYF
cdr3_nt: TGTGCCAGCTCCCCCCCCGACAGGAGAGAAGAGACCCAGTACTTC

cdr3_length: 19
d_call: NA
j_call: TRBJ2-1
clone_size: NA
v_call: TRBV10-2
cdr3_aa: CASSEGPTWRGRPYNEQFF
cdr3_nt: TGCGCCAGCAGTGAGGGACCGACATGGCGGGGACGACCCTACAATGAGCAGTTCTTC

cdr3_length: 14
d_call: NA
j_call: TRBJ2-5
clone_size: NA
v_call: TRBV7-9
cdr3_aa: CASSIDIGLGEQYF
cdr3_nt: TGTGCCAGCAGCATAGACATAGGGTTAGGTGAGCAGTACTTC

cdr3_length: 15
d_call: NA
j_call: TRBJ1-3
clone_size: NA
v_call: TRBV6-5
cdr3_aa: CASSYALDGGNTIYF
cdr3_nt: TGTGCCAGCAGTTACGCACTGGACGGTGGAAACACCATATATTTT

cdr3_length: 15
d_call: NA
j_call: TRBJ2-5
clone_size: NA
v_call: TRBV25-1
cdr3_aa: CASSEFGAMRETQYF
cdr3_nt: TGTGCCAGCAGTGAATTCGGCGCAATGCGGGAGACCCAGTACTTC

cdr3_length: 13
d_call: NA
j_call: TRBJ2-7
clone_size: NA
v_call: TRBV2
cdr3_aa: CAVAEGLSYEQYF
cdr3_nt: TGTGCCGTGGCGGAGGGGCTCTCCTACGAGCAGTACTTC

cdr3_length: 14
d_call: NA
j_call: TRBJ2-6
clone_size: NA
v_call: TRBV6-5
cdr3_aa: CASDPFSGANVLTF
cdr3_nt: TGTGCCAGCGATCCATTCTCTGGGGCCAACGTCCTGACTTTC

cdr3_length: 13
d_call: TRBD1
j_call: TRBJ1-2
clone_size: NA
v_call: TRBV28
cdr3_aa: CASSLAGGNGYTF
cdr3_nt: TGTGCCAGCAGTTTAGCAGGGGGCAATGGCTACACCTTC

cdr3_length: 16
d_call: NA
j_call: TRBJ1-2
clone_size: NA
v_call: TRBV6-1
cdr3_aa: CASSETAGATNYGYTF
cdr3_nt: TGTGCCAGCAGTGAAACAGCAGGGGCCACTAACTATGGCTACACCTTC

cdr3_length: 14
d_call: NA
j_call: TRBJ1-4
clone_size: NA
v_call: TRBV5-6
cdr3_aa: CASSLWWEQEKLFF
cdr3_nt: TGTGCCAGCAGCTTGTGGTGGGAACAAGAAAAACTGTTTTTT

cdr3_length: 19
d_call: NA
j_call: TRBJ2-1
clone_size: NA
v_call: TRBV11-2
cdr3_aa: CASSLVPTDSLSSYNEQFF
cdr3_nt: TGTGCCAGCAGCTTGGTTCCAACCGACAGCCTGAGCTCCTACAATGAGCAGTTCTTC

cdr3_length: 12
d_call: NA
j_call: TRBJ2-7
clone_size: NA
v_call: TRBV6-1
cdr3_aa: CASSDLSYEQYF
cdr3_nt: TGTGCCAGCAGTGATCTCTCCTACGAGCAGTACTTC

cdr3_length: 15
d_call: NA
j_call: TRBJ1-5
clone_size: NA
v_call: TRBV7-7
cdr3_aa: CASSLRSNSNQPQHF
cdr3_nt: TGTGCTAGCAGCTTACGGTCAAATAGCAATCAGCCCCAGCATTTT

cdr3_length: 15
d_call: NA
j_call: TRBJ1-2
clone_size: NA
v_call: TRBV28
cdr3_aa: CASSLPGTLFWGYTF
cdr3_nt: TGTGCCAGCAGCTTACCCGGGACCTTATTCTGGGGCTACACCTTC

cdr3_length: 16
d_call: TRBD2
j_call: TRBJ2-1
clone_size: NA
v_call: TRBV28
cdr3_aa: CASSPLAGVTYNEQFF
cdr3_nt: TGTGCCAGCAGTCCTCTAGCGGGAGTTACGTACAATGAGCAGTTCTTC

cdr3_length: 18
d_call: NA
j_call: TRBJ1-3
clone_size: NA
v_call: TRBV10-1
cdr3_aa: CASRPWGAKFASGNTIYF
cdr3_nt: TGCGCCAGCAGACCCTGGGGGGCGAAGTTTGCCTCTGGAAACACCATATATTTT

cdr3_length: 14
d_call: NA
j_call: TRBJ1-1
clone_size: NA
v_call: TRBV6-1
cdr3_aa: CASSVLQGRPEAFF
cdr3_nt: TGTGCCAGCAGTGTCCTACAGGGCCGTCCGGAAGCTTTCTTT

cdr3_length: 13
d_call: NA
j_call: TRBJ1-2
clone_size: NA
v_call: TRBV19
cdr3_aa: CASSPWTEDGYTF
cdr3_nt: TGTGCCAGTAGTCCCTGGACAGAGGATGGCTACACCTTC

cdr3_length: 14
d_call: TRBD1
j_call: TRBJ1-1
clone_size: NA
v_call: TRBV6-1
cdr3_aa: CASSLGQGYTEAFF
cdr3_nt: TGTGCCAGCAGCCTGGGACAGGGCTACACTGAAGCTTTCTTT